What follows are 6 T cell receptor beta chains derived from one specimen sequenced in a study of cytomegalovirus exposure and HLA in healthy donors (dated 2017 in TCRdb). Library preparation used the immunoSEQ multiplex PCR assay. For the multiplex PCR, a mixture combining 60 forward primers for TCR Vbeta segments and 13 reverse primers for TCR Jbeta segments was used. The source is immuneACCESS, and TCRdb retained only in-frame sequences with V and J called. Part of the clones is not carried over; for the studies checked, unresolved V genes explain less than half of this, and the remainder is unexplained. Within this sample are around 95,000 clones, with about four fifths of them counted one time only. The top ten constitute more than 3% of the sample. Source material: PBMCs. These receptors were taken from a female donor in good health and CMV-seropositive.

The chain combines TRBV5-4 with TRBJ1-2; TRBD1 might be the D (6 bases). The CDR3 has 15 residues. The V end lost 0 bases, the J end lost 8 bases, and 17 bases lay between the germline ends. Germline V CDR1 and CDR2: SGHNT, YYREEE (reference sequence). This CDR3 reads CASSLVSQRGGGYTF. The CDR3 DNA sequence: TGTGCCAGCAGCTTGGTTTCGCAAAGGGGGGGCGGCTACACCTTC.

The table lists this clone with a few counts. V and J are TRBV6-1 and TRBJ1-2, with 9 bases matching TRBD1. CDR3 length equals 14 residues. V lost 6 bases, J lost 7 bases, and 9 bases stayed unmatched. Germline loops: CDR1 MNHNS, CDR2 SASEGT. The CDR3 DNA reads as TGTGCCAGCAGCCTAGAGGGGGGACAGGGTGGCTACACCTTC. Its translation is CASSLEGGQGGYTF.

This clone has only a few counts. V gene TRBV18 combines with J gene TRBJ1-6; TRBD1 agrees at 9 bases. V was clipped by 5 bases and J by 1 base; unmatched bases: 3. Germline V gene data show CDR1 as KGHSH and CDR2 as LQKENI. There are 16 residues in the CDR3. CDR3 loop: CASSLDRGSYNSPLHF. In nucleotides, the CDR3 is TGTGCCAGCTCATTGGACAGGGGATCCTATAATTCACCCCTCCACTTT.

The chain is built from TRBV13 and TRBJ2-7; TRBD1 is a possible D gene (7 bases). V lost 5 bases, J lost 2 bases, and 16 bases lay in between. The CDR3 extends over 15 amino acids. Germline lookup yields CDR1 PRHDT and CDR2 FYEKMQ (reference sequence). CDR3 coding DNA: TGTGCCAGCAGCCTACTAACAGGGGAGGCCTACGAGCAGTACTTC. Translating gives CASSLLTGEAYEQYF.

Regarding this clone: Other DNA sequences in this specimen translate into the identical CDR3. The gene calls are TRBV5-1 and TRBJ1-1, with 9 nucleotides matching TRBD1. Looked up from germline, CDR1 is SGHRS and CDR2 is YFSETQ. This CDR3 contains 14 residues. With V trimmed by 0 bases and J by 5 bases, 2 bases remained unmatched. The CDR3 loop reads CASSLGQGGTEAFF. The CDR3 region has the DNA TGCGCCAGCAGCTTGGGACAGGGGGGGACTGAAGCTTTCTTT.

This rearrangement joins TRBV7-2 to TRBJ2-7; D perhaps matches TRBD1 (5 bases). The CDR3 consists of 16 residues. In germline, CDR1 is SGHTA, CDR2 FQGNSA. V lost 4 bases and J 1 base, leaving 17 bases between the germline ends. CDR3 residues: CASSSPQWTNSYEQYF. Here the CDR3 DNA reads TGTGCCAGCAGCTCTCCCCAATGGACAAATTCCTACGAGCAGTACTTC.